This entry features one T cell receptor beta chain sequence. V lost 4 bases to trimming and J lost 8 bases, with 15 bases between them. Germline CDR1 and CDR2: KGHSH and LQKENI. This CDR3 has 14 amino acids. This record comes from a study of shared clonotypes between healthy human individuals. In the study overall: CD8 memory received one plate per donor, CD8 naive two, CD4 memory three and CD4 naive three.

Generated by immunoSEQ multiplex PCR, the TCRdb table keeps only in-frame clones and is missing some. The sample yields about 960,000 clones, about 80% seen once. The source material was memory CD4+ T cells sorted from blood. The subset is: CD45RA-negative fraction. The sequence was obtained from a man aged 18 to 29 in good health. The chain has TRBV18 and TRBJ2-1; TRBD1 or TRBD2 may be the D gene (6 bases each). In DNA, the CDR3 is TGTGCCAGCTCACGATCTGAGGGGGGCTATGAGCAGTTCTTC. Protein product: CASSRSEGGYEQFF.